Below are 14 T cell receptor beta chains sequenced from a single sample in a study of T cells in Graves' hyperthyroidism and ophthalmopathy. Amplification of TCR beta CDR3 regions used RNA as the template. The HTBI primer set drove a first-round RT-PCR of the TCR CDR3. From the multiplex PCR reads, TCRdb called clonotypes with MiXCR, one entry per CDR3 protein. The data hold approximately 590,000 distinct CDR3 sequences, with approximately 14% observed a single time. Sample: blood. The receptors were gathered from a young woman with Graves' hyperthyroidism.

This clonotype was seen ten or more times. The chain links TRBV7-2 to TRBJ2-7; possible D gene TRBD2, 5 bases. The V end lost 5 bases, the J end lost 3 bases, and 11 bases lay between the germline ends. From germline, CDR1 is SGHTA and CDR2 FQGNSA. This CDR3 is 13 amino acids long. CDR3 sequence (DNA): TGTGCCAGCAGCAACACTAGGATCTACGAGCAGTACTTC. Amino acids: CASSNTRIYEQYF.

This clonotype has just a few counts. The V and J genes are TRBV11-2 and TRBJ2-1; the D call may be TRBD1 or TRBD2 (5 bases each). V lost 8 bases and J 3 bases, leaving 14 bases between the germline ends. Per the germline V gene, CDR1 is SGHAT and CDR2 is FQNNGV. The length of the CDR3 is 14 residues. The DNA of the CDR3 is TGTGCCAGCGCCGATAGGGACCTCTACAATGAGCAGTTCTTC. It is translated as CASADRDLYNEQFF.

The chain carries TRBV18 and TRBJ1-5; D gene unclear. From germline, CDR1 is KGHSH and CDR2 LQKENI. This CDR3 is built from 14 residues. V lost 6 bases to trimming and J lost 2 bases, with 11 bases between them. In DNA form, the CDR3 reads TGTGCCAGCTCTTCTGAACTAGGCAATCAGCCCCAGCATTTT. Protein: CASSSELGNQPQHF.

This clonotype was seen more than once but under ten times. The chain uses TRBV10-3 and TRBJ1-2; D may be TRBD1 (6 bases). Trimming shortened V by 0 bases and J by 4 bases, and 9 bases separated the two germline ends. The CDR3 is made up of 14 amino acids. Germline CDR1 is ENHRY and CDR2 is SYGVKD. The CDR3 coding sequence is TGTGCCATCAGTGAGTCGACGGGGGCCTATGGCTACACCTTC. The encoded protein is CAISESTGAYGYTF.

The chain recombines TRBV4-1 with TRBJ2-7; 7 nucleotides line up with TRBD2. The V gene end was trimmed by 4 bases and the J gene end by 1 base; junction bases not matched to a gene: 7. The CDR3 is 15 residues long. Per the germline V gene, CDR1 is MGHRA and CDR2 is YSYEKL. The CDR3 is CASSRTGGYSYEQYF. CDR3 nucleotides: TGCGCCAGCAGCCGGACGGGGGGATATTCCTACGAGCAGTACTTC.

This clonotype was detected many times. The CDR3 region is CSAATGTAQEKLFF. CDR3 DNA: TGCAGTGCGGCTACAGGGACCGCTCAGGAAAAACTGTTTTTT. The gene calls are TRBV20-1 and TRBJ1-4, with D possibly being TRBD1 (6 bases). The CDR3 length is 14 residues. V gave up 6 bases and J gave up 8 bases, with 19 bases separating them. CDR1 DFQATT and CDR2 SNEGSKA come from the germline V gene (reference sequence).

This clonotype was seen at least ten times. This chain connects TRBV12-3 or TRBV12-4 to TRBJ2-6; 10 nucleotides line up with TRBD2. The V segment lost 4 bases and the J segment 4 bases; nucleotides outside the gene matches: 13. There are 19 residues in the CDR3. CDR3 amino acids: CASSSPASGSLGGANVLTF. In nucleotides, the CDR3 is TGTGCCAGCAGTTCCCCTGCTAGCGGGAGTCTCGGAGGGGCCAACGTCCTGACTTTC.

This clonotype was detected only a few times. The chain uses TRBV4-1 and TRBJ1-3; possibly TRBD1 for D (5 bases). The length of the CDR3 is 15 residues. Germline CDR1 and CDR2: MGHRA and YSYEKL. V dropped 7 bases and J dropped 0 bases, with 13 bases sitting between them. The CDR3 bases are TGCGCCAGCACCAAGACAGTCAACTCTGGAAACACCATATATTTT. Translating it yields CASTKTVNSGNTIYF.

Comment on this clonotype: A much larger clone lies a single base off, so this may be a read error. The chain links TRBV18 to TRBJ2-2, with 8 bases matching TRBD1. There are 16 residues in the CDR3. CDR1 and CDR2 from the germline V gene are KGHSH and LQKENI. The CDR3 bases are TGTGCCAGCTCACCAGTGGACAGGGCCAACACCGGGGGGCTGTTTTTT. This translates into CASSPVDRANTGGLFF. Based on the CDR3 plus reference TRBV18 and TRBJ2-2, the full variable domain is NAGVMQNPRHLVRRRGQEARLRCSPMKGHSHVYWYRQLPEEGLKFMVYLQKENIIDESGMPKERFSAEFPKEGPSILRIQQVVRGDSAAYFCASSPVDRANTGGLFFGEGSRLTVL.

Worth noting for this clonotype: This could be a read error, since a much larger clone is one nucleotide away. This CDR3 is missing its conserved last phenylalanine or tryptophan, likely due to a read error. V gene TRBV20-1 combines with J gene TRBJ1-6; TRBD1 matches 10 bases. The ends lost 3 bases at V and 10 bases at J; junction bases unmatched: 3. The CDR3 has 13 amino acids. CDR1 and CDR2 from the germline V gene are DFQATT and SNEGSKA (reference sequence). DNA of the CDR3: TGCAGTGCTAGGGGGACAGGGGACTCACCCCTCCACTCT. Translated: CSARGTGDSPLHS.

The CDR3 reads CATAPDGTDTQYF. The DNA for the CDR3 is TGTGCCACCGCCCCGGACGGCACAGATACGCAGTATTTT. The gene calls are TRBV24-1 and TRBJ2-3, with D unclear. Germline lookup yields CDR1 KGHDR and CDR2 SFDVKD. The CDR3 spans 13 residues. Trimming cost V 9 bases and J 1 base, with 10 bases left between them.

This chain uses TRBV6-5 with TRBJ2-5; possible D gene TRBD1, 5 bases. Trimming pared 0 bases from V and 4 bases from J, leaving 9 bases between. The CDR3 totals 14 residues. From germline, CDR1 is MNHEY and CDR2 SVGAGI. In DNA, the CDR3 is TGTGCCAGCAGTTACTCTGGGCAGGGAGAGACCCAGTACTTC. Its protein is CASSYSGQGETQYF.

This clonotype was detected many times. The gene calls are TRBV20-1 and TRBJ2-1; 12 bases fit TRBD2. Per germline, CDR1 DFQATT and CDR2 SNEGSKA (reference sequence). The CDR3 contains 11 residues. V lost 6 bases to trimming and J lost 13 bases; unmatched junction nucleotides: 4. CDR3 sequence: CSAWTSGNQFF. In nucleotides, the CDR3 is TGCAGTGCCTGGACTAGCGGGAATCAGTTCTTC.

This clonotype was detected many times. This chain joins TRBV30 and TRBJ1-4; 9 positions match TRBD1. The V segment lost 2 bases and the J segment 7 bases; nucleotides outside the gene matches: 5. CDR3 length: 14 amino acids. Germline lookup yields CDR1 GTSNPN and CDR2 SVGIG (reference sequence). For the CDR3, the DNA is TGTGCCTGGAGTCCGGACAGGGGCATTGAAAAACTGTTTTTT. Translation gives CAWSPDRGIEKLFF.